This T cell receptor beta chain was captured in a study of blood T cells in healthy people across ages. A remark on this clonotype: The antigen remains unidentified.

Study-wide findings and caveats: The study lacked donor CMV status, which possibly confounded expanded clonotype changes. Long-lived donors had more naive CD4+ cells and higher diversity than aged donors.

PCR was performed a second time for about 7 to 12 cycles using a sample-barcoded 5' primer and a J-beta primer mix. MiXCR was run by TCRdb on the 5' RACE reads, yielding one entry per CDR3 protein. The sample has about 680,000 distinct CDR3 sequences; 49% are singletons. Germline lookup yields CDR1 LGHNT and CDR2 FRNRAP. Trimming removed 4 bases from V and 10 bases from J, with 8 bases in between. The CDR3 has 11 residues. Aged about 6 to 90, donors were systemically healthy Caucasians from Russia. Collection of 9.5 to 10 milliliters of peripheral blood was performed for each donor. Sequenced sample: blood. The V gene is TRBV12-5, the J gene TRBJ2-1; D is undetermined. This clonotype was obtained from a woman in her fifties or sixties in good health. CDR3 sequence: CASGSPIEQFF. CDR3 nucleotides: TGTGCTAGTGGTTCCCCTATAGAGCAGTTCTTC.